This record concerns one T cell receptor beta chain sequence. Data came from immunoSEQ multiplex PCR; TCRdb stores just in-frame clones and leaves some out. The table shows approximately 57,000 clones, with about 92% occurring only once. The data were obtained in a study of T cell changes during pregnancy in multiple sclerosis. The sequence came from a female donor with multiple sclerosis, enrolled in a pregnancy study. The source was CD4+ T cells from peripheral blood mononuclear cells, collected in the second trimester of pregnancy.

CDR3 loop: CASSSLGTSTGELFF. The CDR3 DNA sequence: TGTGCCAGCAGCTCCCTCGGGACTTCTACCGGGGAGCTGTTTTTT. The V and J genes are TRBV7-3 and TRBJ2-2, with a weak D call TRBD2 (6 bases). The CDR3 is 15 amino acids. The germline V gene has CDR1 SGHTA and CDR2 FQGTGA. V lost 4 bases, J lost 5 bases, and 14 bases lay in between.